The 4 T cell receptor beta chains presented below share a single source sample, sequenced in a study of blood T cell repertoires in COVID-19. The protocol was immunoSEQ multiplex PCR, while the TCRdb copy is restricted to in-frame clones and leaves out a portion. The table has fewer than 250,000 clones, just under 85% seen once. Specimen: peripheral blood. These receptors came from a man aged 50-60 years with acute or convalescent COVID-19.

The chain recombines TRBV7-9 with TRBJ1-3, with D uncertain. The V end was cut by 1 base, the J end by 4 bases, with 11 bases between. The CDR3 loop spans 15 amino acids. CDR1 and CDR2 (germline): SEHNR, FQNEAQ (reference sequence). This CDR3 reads CASSLEWTGGNTIYF. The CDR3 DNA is TGTGCCAGCAGCTTAGAGTGGACGGGAGGAAACACCATATATTTT.

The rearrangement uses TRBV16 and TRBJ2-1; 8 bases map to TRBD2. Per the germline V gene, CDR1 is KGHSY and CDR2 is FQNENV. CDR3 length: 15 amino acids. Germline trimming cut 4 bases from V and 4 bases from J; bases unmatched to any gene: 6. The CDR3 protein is CASSPLAGGYNEQFF. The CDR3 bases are TGTGCCAGCAGCCCCCTGGCGGGGGGATACAATGAGCAGTTCTTC.

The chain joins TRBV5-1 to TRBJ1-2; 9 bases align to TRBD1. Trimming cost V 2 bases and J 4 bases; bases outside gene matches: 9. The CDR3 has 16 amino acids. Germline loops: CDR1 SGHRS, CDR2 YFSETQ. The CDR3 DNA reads TGCGCCAGCAGCTTTAGCGCGGACAGGGGTACCTATGGCTACACCTTC. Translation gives CASSFSADRGTYGYTF.

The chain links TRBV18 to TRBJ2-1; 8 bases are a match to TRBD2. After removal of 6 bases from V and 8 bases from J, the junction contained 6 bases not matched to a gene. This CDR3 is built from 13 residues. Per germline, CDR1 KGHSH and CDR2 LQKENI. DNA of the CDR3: TGTGCCAGCTCTTCGGGAGGGTTCGATGAGCAGTTCTTC. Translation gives CASSSGGFDEQFF. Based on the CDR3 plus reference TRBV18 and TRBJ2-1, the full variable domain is NAGVMQNPRHLVRRRGQEARLRCSPMKGHSHVYWYRQLPEEGLKFMVYLQKENIIDESGMPKERFSAEFPKEGPSILRIQQVVRGDSAAYFCASSSGGFDEQFFGPGTRLTVL.